These T cell receptor beta chains were read from a single sample in a study of OX40 agonist ivuxolimab in advanced cancers. Data came from immunoSEQ multiplex PCR; TCRdb stores just in-frame clones and leaves some out. The sample yields about 27,000 clones, about four fifths seen once. The specimen comprised CD4+ or CD8+ T cells sorted from blood, sampled in a trial of the OX40 agonist ivuxolimab. These receptors were taken from an adult with an advanced solid tumor such as melanoma, head and neck, liver or kidney cancer. CDR3s include the opening cysteine and the closing phenylalanine or tryptophan. The D gene is left open where the match is weak. Expanded clones get a size class; other rows say once, few or many, or leave the size out.

d_gene,v_gene,j_gene,abundance,CDR3aa,CDR3nt
NA,TRBV7-2,TRBJ1-6,once,CASSLVAGVVRSPLHF,TGTGCCAGCAGCTTAGTCGCAGGGGTAGTAAGATCACCCCTCCACTTT
NA,TRBV7-9,TRBJ2-7,NA,CASSLEGSDYEQYF,TGTGCCAGCAGCTTAGAGGGGTCTGACTACGAGCAGTACTTC
TRBD1,TRBV14,TRBJ1-2,NA,CASSPTHRTGGDYGYTF,TGTGCCAGCAGCCCGACACATAGGACAGGGGGCGACTATGGCTACACCTTC
NA,TRBV7-9,TRBJ2-1,NA,CASSLSGNEQFF,TGTGCCAGCAGCTTATCAGGGAATGAGCAGTTCTTC
TRBD2,TRBV19,TRBJ2-7,NA,CASSAGTSGSYEQYF,TGTGCCAGTAGTGCCGGGACTAGCGGGTCCTACGAGCAGTACTTC
TRBD2,TRBV5-6,TRBJ2-1,few,CASNQLAGSSYNEQFF,TGTGCCAGCAATCAATTAGCGGGATCCTCCTACAATGAGCAGTTCTTC
NA,TRBV5-6,TRBJ2-5,NA,CASSLAPETQYF,TGTGCCAGCAGCTTGGCCCCGGAGACCCAGTACTTC
NA,TRBV30,TRBJ2-5,NA,CAWSVFSLALETQYF,TGTGCCTGGAGTGTATTTTCACTAGCTCTAGAGACCCAGTACTTC
TRBD2,TRBV7-9,TRBJ2-7,NA,CASSLDSAGAGSYEQYF,TGTGCCAGCAGCTTAGATTCCGCGGGAGCGGGGTCCTACGAGCAGTACTTC
TRBD2,TRBV13,TRBJ2-7,few,CASSTQGLAGSEQYF,TGTGCCAGCAGCACCCAGGGACTAGCGGGAAGCGAGCAGTACTTC
NA,TRBV6-5,TRBJ1-2,once,CASSWAGIANYGYTF,TGTGCCAGCAGTTGGGCAGGGATAGCTAACTATGGCTACACCTTC
NA,TRBV29-1,TRBJ2-2,NA,CSGGAANTGELFF,TGCAGCGGGGGCGCAGCGAACACCGGGGAGCTGTTTTTT
NA,TRBV9,TRBJ1-3,NA,CASSAEPGLLDGNTIYF,TGTGCCAGCAGCGCCGAGCCAGGGTTACTCGACGGAAACACCATATATTTT
TRBD1,TRBV19,TRBJ2-2,NA,CASSMGQGYTGELFF,TGTGCCAGTAGTATGGGACAGGGATACACCGGGGAGCTGTTTTTT
NA,TRBV11-3,TRBJ2-7,NA,CASSARAPTYEQYF,TGTGCCAGCAGCGCCCGGGCCCCAACCTACGAGCAGTACTTC
NA,TRBV29-1,TRBJ2-1,NA,CSVEDYTAGQYNEQFF,TGCAGCGTTGAAGATTATACCGCGGGACAATACAATGAGCAGTTCTTC